This is a list of T cell receptor beta chains from one sample in a study of T cells in Graves' hyperthyroidism and ophthalmopathy. TCRdb analysed the multiplex PCR reads with MiXCR anew, one entry per CDR3 protein. Of a few hundred thousand distinct CDR3 sequences in the sample, roughly 15% are singletons; the top ten hold 5.3%. The sample taken for sequencing was blood. These receptors were taken from a woman younger than 35 with Graves' hyperthyroidism. Both conserved end residues are part of each CDR3. A D gene is named only where the DNA matches it firmly. Not every row has a clone size; where given, it reads once, few, many or a size class.

-	TRBV3-1	TRBD2	TRBJ2-2	CASRPTSGRATGELFF	TGTGCCAGCAGACCGACTAGCGGGAGGGCCACCGGGGAGCTGTTTTTT
many	TRBV7-9	-	TRBJ2-7	CASSGDGSSYEQYF	TGTGCCAGCAGCGGGGACGGGAGCTCCTACGAGCAGTACTTC
many	TRBV7-3	-	TRBJ2-1	CASSLISSYNEQFF	TGTGCCAGCAGCTTAATAAGCTCCTACAATGAGCAGTTCTTC
few	TRBV5-1	TRBD2	TRBJ2-7	CASSVSGTKYEQYF	TGCGCCAGCAGCGTCAGCGGGACTAAGTACGAGCAGTACTTC
many	TRBV9	TRBD2	TRBJ2-5	CASSQGSGRAREAETQYF	TGTGCCAGCAGCCAAGGTAGCGGGAGGGCGCGGGAGGCGGAGACCCAGTACTTC
-	TRBV7-9	-	TRBJ1-6	CASSGFTDRYNSPLHF	TGTGCCAGCAGCGGCTTTACGGACCGCTATAATTCACCCCTCCACTTT
-	TRBV4-3	-	TRBJ2-7	CASSQEGTPDTSYEQYF	TGCGCCAGCAGCCAAGAAGGTACACCCGACACTTCCTACGAGCAGTACTTC
many	TRBV28	TRBD2	TRBJ2-1	CASTSPTSGRGNEQFF	TGTGCCAGCACTTCCCCGACTAGCGGGAGAGGGAATGAGCAGTTCTTC
many	TRBV6-5	-	TRBJ1-6	CASSYPNSPLHF	TGTGCCAGCAGTTACCCTAATTCACCCCTCCACTTT
many	TRBV28	TRBD1	TRBJ1-5	CASSPLGQGAQPQHF	TGTGCCAGCAGCCCGCTCGGTCAGGGGGCTCAGCCCCAGCATTTT
many	TRBV20-1	TRBD2	TRBJ2-7	CSAQGLADTYEQYF	TGCAGTGCTCAAGGACTAGCGGATACCTACGAGCAGTACTTC
-	TRBV9	TRBD1	TRBJ2-1	CASSVGTANNEQFF	TGTGCCAGCAGCGTCGGGACAGCCAACAATGAGCAGTTCTTC
many	TRBV12-3/TRBV12-4	TRBD1	TRBJ1-1	CASRSGGSYTEAFF	TGTGCCAGCAGATCAGGGGGCTCTTACACTGAAGCTTTCTTT
-	TRBV27	TRBD2	TRBJ2-2	CASRGGSYTGELFF	TGTGCCAGCAGGGGAGGGAGTTACACCGGGGAGCTGTTTTTT
many	TRBV7-9	-	TRBJ2-3	CASSFPQIPSDTQYF	TGTGCCAGCAGCTTCCCTCAAATCCCCTCAGATACGCAGTATTTT
many	TRBV20-1	TRBD2	TRBJ2-1	CSAKQITSGFYNEQFF	TGCAGTGCTAAGCAGATAACTAGCGGGTTCTACAATGAGCAGTTCTTC
many	TRBV20-1	-	TRBJ1-1	CSARAPQDSRKAFF	TGCAGTGCTAGAGCCCCACAGGACTCAAGGAAAGCTTTCTTT
few	TRBV30	-	TRBJ1-1	CAWNPPQNTEAFF	TGTGCCTGGAACCCACCGCAGAACACTGAAGCTTTCTTT
-	TRBV7-9	TRBD1	TRBJ1-4	CASSLVDRGREKLFF	TGTGCCAGCAGCTTAGTCGACAGGGGGCGTGAAAAACTGTTTTTT
-	TRBV2	-	TRBJ2-6	CASSDGSGANVLTF	TGTGCCAGCAGTGATGGCTCTGGGGCCAACGTCCTGACTTTC
many	TRBV14	TRBD2	TRBJ2-1	CATRRTSEYNEQFF	TGTGCCACCAGAAGGACTAGCGAGTACAATGAGCAGTTCTTC
once	TRBV9	TRBD2	TRBJ2-1	CASGASGKNNEQFF	TGTGCCAGCGGAGCTAGCGGCAAAAACAATGAGCAGTTCTTC
-	TRBV19	-	TRBJ2-7	CASSIATGDRYEQYF	TGTGCCAGTAGTATAGCTACGGGGGACCGCTACGAGCAGTACTTC
-	TRBV7-9	-	TRBJ2-2	CASSSAPNTGELFF	TGTGCCAGCAGCTCCGCGCCGAACACCGGGGAGCTGTTTTTT
-	TRBV10-1	TRBD2	TRBJ2-5	CASSETSGTFFHMNSQETQYF	TGCGCCAGCAGTGAGACTAGCGGAACATTCTTCCACATGAACAGCCAAGAGACCCAGTACTTC
many	TRBV6-1	-	TRBJ2-1	CASSTLDQYNEQFF	TGTGCCAGCAGTACCCTCGACCAATACAATGAGCAGTTCTTC
-	TRBV20-1	TRBD1	TRBJ2-2	CSGGTGPTGELFF	TGCAGTGGAGGGACAGGGCCCACCGGGGAGCTGTTTTTT
many	TRBV5-4	TRBD1	TRBJ1-2	CASSKDREYGYTF	TGTGCCAGCAGTAAAGACAGGGAGTATGGCTACACCTTC
-	TRBV9	-	TRBJ1-1	CATWGLSWLNTEAFF	TGTGCCACTTGGGGGCTTTCGTGGCTGAACACTGAAGCTTTCTTT
few	TRBV20-1	-	TRBJ2-7	CSARDDRPWSEQYF	TGCAGTGCTAGAGACGACCGTCCGTGGTCCGAGCAGTACTTC
many	TRBV5-6	-	TRBJ1-2	CASNIDLADGYTF	TGTGCCAGCAACATTGACCTTGCAGATGGCTACACCTTC
-	TRBV14	-	TRBJ2-1	CASSQDEGNTYNEQFF	TGTGCCAGCAGCCAAGACGAAGGAAATACCTACAATGAGCAGTTCTTC
-	TRBV27	-	TRBJ2-3	CASSFLEGFSAQYF	TGTGCCAGCAGTTTCCTGGAGGGGTTTTCGGCGCAGTATTTT
-	TRBV6-1	TRBD2	TRBJ2-1	CASKLLAGGLSYNEQFF	TGTGCCAGCAAACTTCTAGCGGGAGGCCTCTCCTACAATGAGCAGTTCTTC
few	TRBV20-1	-	TRBJ1-5	CSARGRGGDQPQHF	TGCAGTGCTAGAGGTCGGGGGGGGGATCAGCCCCAGCATTTT
many	TRBV6-2/TRBV6-3	TRBD2	TRBJ2-7	CASSYRGLAETYEQYF	TGTGCCAGCAGTTACCGGGGACTAGCGGAGACCTACGAGCAGTACTTC
-	TRBV7-3	TRBD1	TRBJ2-7	CASSVRGGPYEQYF	TGTGCCAGCAGCGTCCGAGGGGGCCCCTACGAGCAGTACTTC
-	TRBV9	-	TRBJ1-5	CASSVGPESNQPQHF	TGTGCCAGCAGCGTAGGGCCAGAGAGCAATCAGCCCCAGCATTTT
many	TRBV6-2/TRBV6-3	-	TRBJ2-6	CASSFSGANVLTF	TGTGCCAGCAGTTTCTCCGGGGCCAACGTCCTGACTTTC
many	TRBV7-8	-	TRBJ2-3	CASSLARRSGKRGSTDTQYF	TGTGCCAGCAGCTTAGCGCGGAGGTCGGGGAAGAGGGGGAGCACAGATACGCAGTATTTT
-	TRBV3-1	TRBD2	TRBJ2-1	CASSQWGLAGNNEQFF	TGTGCCAGCAGCCAGTGGGGACTAGCGGGGAACAATGAGCAGTTCTTC
many	TRBV7-2	TRBD2	TRBJ2-7	CASSLEAGFSYEQYF	TGTGCCAGCAGCTTAGAAGCGGGATTTTCCTACGAGCAGTACTTC